One sample yielded the 27 T cell receptor beta chains listed below, sequenced in a study of cytomegalovirus exposure and HLA in healthy donors. 60 Vbeta and 13 Jbeta primers were used in PCR. TCRdb's table, derived via immunoSEQ multiplex PCR, lists solely in-frame clones and lacks some. The sample contains 110,000 or so clones, about 70% of which appear only once. Input material: PBMCs. The receptors shown here come from a man aged 30-40 years in good health and CMV-seronegative.

The rearrangement joins TRBV6-1 to TRBJ2-7; 12 nucleotides align to TRBD1. Germline V CDR1 and CDR2: MNHNS, SASEGT. The length of the CDR3 is 17 residues. Unmatched junction bases numbered 14, after V lost 4 bases and J lost 7 bases. This CDR3 is CASSGGAPGQGAREQYF. CDR3 sequence (DNA): TGTGCCAGCAGTGGGGGGGCACCGGGACAGGGGGCGCGAGAGCAGTACTTC.

This chain joins TRBV6-1 and TRBJ2-3, with 7 bases aligning to TRBD1. From germline, CDR1 is MNHNS and CDR2 SASEGT. This CDR3 has 17 residues. Trimming at V came to 0 bases and at J to 4 bases, leaving 10 bases not matched to a gene. The CDR3 sequence is CASSEAPRDSGPDTQYF. In nucleotides, the CDR3 is TGTGCCAGCAGTGAAGCCCCGAGGGACAGTGGCCCAGATACGCAGTATTTT.

This chain links TRBV9 with TRBJ2-7; no clear D. From germline, CDR1 is SGDLS and CDR2 YYNGEE. V lost 3 bases and J lost 2, with 6 bases in between. This CDR3 spans 12 amino acids. As DNA, the CDR3 is TGTGCCAGCAGCGGACAAACCTACGAGCAGTACTTC. This translates into CASSGQTYEQYF.

The chain couples TRBV7-3 to TRBJ1-3, with D hard to call. In germline, CDR1 is SGHTA, CDR2 FQGTGA. This CDR3 comprises 16 residues. Trimming cost V 5 bases and J 0 bases, with 14 bases left between them. CDR3 residues: CASSPGGGHSGNTIYF. The CDR3 DNA reads as TGTGCCAGCAGCCCCGGCGGAGGGCACTCTGGAAACACCATATATTTT.

The chain links TRBV19 to TRBJ1-2; 12 bases fit TRBD1. The CDR3 extends over 14 amino acids. Germline CDR1 LNHDA, CDR2 SQIVND (reference sequence). With V trimmed by 6 bases and J by 7 bases, 6 bases remained unmatched. The DNA of the CDR3 is TGTGCCAGTAGGCCGGGACAGGGGGCCTTTGGCTACACCTTC. This gives the protein CASRPGQGAFGYTF.

The V gene is TRBV6-6, the J gene TRBJ2-1, with 10 bases aligning to TRBD2. V shed 0 bases and J 5 bases; nucleotides not matched to a gene: 4. Germline CDR1 and CDR2: MNHNY and SVGAGI (reference sequence). The CDR3 runs to 16 residues. CDR3 nucleotides: TGTGCCAGCAGTTACTCGTTCAGCGGGAGGGACAATGAGCAGTTCTTC. Translated, it gives CASSYSFSGRDNEQFF.

The chain carries TRBV9 and TRBJ2-1, with a weak D call TRBD2 (5 bases). CDR1 SGDLS and CDR2 YYNGEE come from the germline V gene. CDR3 length equals 14 residues. The V gene lost 2 bases and the J gene lost 1 base, with 7 bases spanning the gap. This CDR3 is CASSVSGSYNEQFF. The CDR3 DNA follows: TGTGCCAGCAGCGTGAGCGGTTCCTACAATGAGCAGTTCTTC.

The chain recombines TRBV9 with TRBJ2-2; 10 bases agree with TRBD2. V lost 3 bases and J lost 3; bases outside the gene matches: 5. The CDR3 loop spans 16 amino acids. Germline V CDR1 and CDR2: SGDLS, YYNGEE. The CDR3 coding sequence is TGTGCCAGCAGCGCGAGCGGGAGGGCTGACACCGGGGAGCTGTTTTTT. Its translation is CASSASGRADTGELFF. Full variable domain (missing parts from reference TRBV9 and TRBJ2-2): DSGVTQTPKHLITATGQRVTLRCSPRSGDLSVYWYQQSLDQGLQFLIQYYNGEERAKGNILERFSAQQFPDLHSELNLSSLELGDSALYFCASSASGRADTGELFFGEGSRLTVL.

The rearrangement links TRBV4-2 to TRBJ2-6, with 10 bases lining up with TRBD2. Germline V gene lookup returns CDR1 LGHNA and CDR2 YNFKEQ. CDR3 length: 16 residues. After removal of 4 bases from V and 1 base from J, the junction contained 1 base not matched to a gene. The CDR3 reads CASSPSGSSGANVLTF. The DNA of the CDR3 is TGTGCCAGCAGCCCTAGCGGGAGTTCTGGGGCCAACGTCCTGACTTTC.

The gene calls are TRBV19 and TRBJ2-5; D unclear. The CDR3 contains 13 residues. V was pared by 4 bases and J by 5 bases, with 11 bases between. CDR1 and CDR2 from the germline V gene are LNHDA and SQIVND (reference sequence). CDR3 region: CASSNTYGETQYF. The CDR3, as DNA: TGTGCCAGTAGTAACACCTACGGGGAGACCCAGTACTTC.

J is TRBJ1-5 and V is TRBV5-5, with TRBD1 identical over 8 bases. Trimming at V came to 3 bases and at J to 9 bases, leaving 11 bases not matched to a gene. The CDR3 spans 15 residues. The germline V gene has CDR1 SGHKS and CDR2 YYEKEE (reference sequence). DNA for the CDR3: TGTGCCAGCAGCTCGGGACAGGTAATAGGGCGGCCCCAGCATTTT. Translation gives CASSSGQVIGRPQHF. The full variable domain, with the rest looked up from reference TRBV5-5 and TRBJ1-5, is DAGVTQSPTHLIKTRGQQVTLRCSPISGHKSVSWYQQVLGQGPQFIFQYYEKEERGRGNFPDRFSARQFPNYSSELNVNALLLGDSALYLCASSSGQVIGRPQHFGDGTRLSIL.

The chain is built from TRBV7-3 and TRBJ2-7, with 10 nucleotides matching TRBD2. The V and J ends lost 5 bases and 0 bases, in that order; junction bases with no gene match: 4. CDR1 is SGHTA, CDR2 FQGTGA, per germline. The CDR3 runs to 15 residues. The CDR3 loop reads CASSPTSGASYEQYF. CDR3 nucleotide sequence: TGTGCCAGCAGCCCTACTAGCGGGGCCTCCTACGAGCAGTACTTC.

The V gene is TRBV7-6, the J gene TRBJ2-5; unclear D gene. The V end lost 2 bases, the J end lost 3 bases, and 10 bases lay between the germline ends. This CDR3 has 14 amino acids. Germline-derived CDR1 and CDR2 are SGHVS and FNYEAQ. The CDR3 here is CASSLYPAKETQYF. Written as DNA, the CDR3 is TGTGCCAGCAGCTTATACCCAGCGAAAGAGACCCAGTACTTC.

V is TRBV7-6 and J is TRBJ2-7, with TRBD1 identical over 8 bases. The germline V gene encodes CDR1 SGHVS and CDR2 FNYEAQ. This CDR3 has 19 amino acids. After removal of 3 bases from V and 2 bases from J, the junction contained 18 bases not matched to a gene. This CDR3 is CASSFSPLSIRGRTYEQYF. The CDR3 DNA reads as TGTGCCAGCAGCTTTTCCCCACTTAGTATCAGGGGGCGAACCTACGAGCAGTACTTC.

The chain recombines TRBV6-1 with TRBJ2-7; 14 bases match TRBD2. The germline V gene encodes CDR1 MNHNS and CDR2 SASEGT. The CDR3 loop spans 14 amino acids. V was pared by 6 bases and J by 4 bases, with 2 bases of the junction left unmatched. The CDR3 DNA reads as TGTGCCAGCAGGGGACTAGCGGGAGCTTACGAGCAGTACTTC. Translating it yields CASRGLAGAYEQYF.

V and J are TRBV19 and TRBJ2-2, with D perhaps TRBD2 (5 bases). The V and J ends lost 7 bases and 3 bases respectively, with 12 bases between them. The germline gives CDR1 LNHDA, CDR2 SQIVND (reference sequence). The CDR3 loop spans 14 amino acids. CDR3 loop: CASIPSGYTGELFF. The CDR3 bases are TGTGCCAGTATCCCGTCGGGGTACACCGGGGAGCTGTTTTTT.

The rearrangement uses TRBV18 and TRBJ2-7; 11 bases match TRBD1. This CDR3 spans 16 amino acids. Germline V gene sequence: CDR1 KGHSH, CDR2 LQKENI. J lost 3 bases, V lost 0 bases, and 4 bases had no gene match. CDR3 loop: CASSPPSGTGGYEQYF. Here the CDR3 DNA reads TGTGCCAGCTCACCACCGAGTGGGACAGGGGGCTACGAGCAGTACTTC.

The chain uses TRBV6-5 and TRBJ2-7; 8 bases agree with TRBD1. The CDR3 covers 14 residues. The J segment lost 2 bases and the V segment lost 5 bases, leaving 5 bases of the junction unmatched. Germline V lookup: CDR1 MNHEY, CDR2 SVGAGI. CDR3 in amino acids: CASSPTGGPYEQYF. The CDR3 nucleotides read TGTGCCAGCAGTCCAACAGGGGGGCCCTACGAGCAGTACTTC.

The V and J genes are TRBV7-9 and TRBJ2-5; 8 bases are shared with TRBD2. CDR3 length: 14 amino acids. The ends lost 5 bases at V and 6 bases at J; junction bases unmatched: 8. In germline, CDR1 is SEHNR, CDR2 FQNEAQ (reference sequence). CDR3 nucleotides: TGTGCCAGCAGCCCCAGTAGCGGGACAAAGACCCAGTACTTC. Protein sequence: CASSPSSGTKTQYF. The whole variable domain, remainder taken from reference TRBV7-9 and TRBJ2-5, is DTGVSQNPRHKITKRGQNVTFRCDPISEHNRLYWYRQTLGQGPEFLTYFQNEAQLEKSRLLSDRFSAERPKGSFSTLEIQRTEQGDSAMYLCASSPSSGTKTQYFGPGTRLLVL.

This chain uses TRBV30 with TRBJ1-5; D not resolved. CDR1 and CDR2 from the germline V gene are GTSNPN and SVGIG (reference sequence). V was clipped by 0 bases and J by 5 bases, with 8 bases between them. The CDR3 length is 13 residues. This chain's CDR3 is CAWSVREDQPQHF. As DNA, the CDR3 is TGTGCCTGGAGTGTACGGGAAGATCAGCCCCAGCATTTT.

This chain uses TRBV29-1 with TRBJ1-4; D is perhaps TRBD1 (6 bases). Germline-derived CDR1 and CDR2 are SQVTM and ANQGSEA. V lost 3 bases and J lost 8, with 7 bases in between. This CDR3 has 11 residues. CDR3 DNA: TGCAGCGTTGATGGGGGCGAAAAACTGTTTTTT. This encodes CSVDGGEKLFF.

The genes are TRBV5-6 and TRBJ2-3, with TRBD2 matching 8 bases. Germline CDR1 and CDR2: SGHDT and YYEEEE. This CDR3 has 15 amino acids. The J segment lost 0 bases and the V segment lost 5 bases, leaving 5 bases of the junction unmatched. CDR3 residues: CASRLRGASTDTQYF. DNA for the CDR3: TGTGCCAGCAGATTGCGGGGGGCTAGCACAGATACGCAGTATTTT.

The CDR3 DNA sequence: TGTGCCACCAGCCCCGGGGAGACCCAGTACTTC. This translates into CATSPGETQYF. The genes are TRBV19 and TRBJ2-5; D uncertain. V was cut by 10 bases and J by 5 bases, with 11 bases left in between. Germline values: CDR1 LNHDA, CDR2 SQIVND (reference sequence). The CDR3 has 11 residues.

The chain carries TRBV2 and TRBJ2-3, with 8 bases lining up with TRBD2. This CDR3 is built from 15 residues. V was pared by 7 bases and J by 3 bases, with 9 bases of the junction left unmatched. The germline CDR1 and CDR2 sequences are SNHLY and FYNNEI. The CDR3 region is CASTRRASGTDTQYF. The CDR3 bases are TGTGCCAGCACACGTCGGGCTAGCGGGACAGATACGCAGTATTTT.

Concerning this clone itself: Relative to the germline gene, one junction end is altered; a read error may explain this. This sequence joins TRBV18 and TRBJ2-6, with a tentative D call TRBD1 (5 bases). This CDR3 has 14 amino acids. CDR1 is KGHSH, CDR2 LQKENI, per germline. The CDR3 DNA follows: TGTGCCAGCTCAAGCTTTGGTGGGGCCAACGGCCTGACTTTC. This translates into CASSSFGGANGLTF.

This sequence joins TRBV10-3 and TRBJ1-3, with D perhaps matching TRBD1 (5 bases). This CDR3 spans 16 amino acids. The V and J ends lost 0 bases and 4 bases respectively, with 13 bases between them. CDR1 ENHRY and CDR2 SYGVKD come from the germline V gene. CDR3 in amino acids: CAISESGGVDGNTIYF. DNA for the CDR3: TGTGCCATCAGTGAGTCGGGAGGGGTGGACGGAAACACCATATATTTT.

V is TRBV2 and J is TRBJ1-2; 7 nucleotides agree with TRBD1. The CDR3 sequence is 13 residues long. The germline V gene has CDR1 SNHLY and CDR2 FYNNEI. V was clipped by 2 bases and J by 3 bases; unmatched bases: 0. CDR3 region: CASSEQGDYGYTF. CDR3 in DNA: TGTGCCAGCAGTGAACAGGGGGACTATGGCTACACCTTC.